What follows are 16 T cell receptor beta chains derived from one specimen sequenced in a study of identical twins. TCRdb recomputed calls from the 5' RACE reads with MiXCR, one row per CDR3 protein. This sample has some 240,000 distinct CDR3 sequences; more than 9% occur once, and the top ten carry 10%. The sequencing sample was made of memory T cells sorted from blood. The receptor source for this set is a man between 50 and 59 years old in good health.

This clonotype was counted only a few times. This chain joins TRBV20-1 and TRBJ2-1; D unresolved. This CDR3 has 15 residues. V gave up 6 bases and J gave up 5 bases, with 20 bases separating them. Germline V gene lookup returns CDR1 DFQATT and CDR2 SNEGSKA (reference sequence). This chain's CDR3 is CSALRTGLINNEQFF. CDR3 DNA: TGCAGTGCCTTAAGGACGGGCCTCATAAACAATGAGCAGTTCTTC.

The chain has TRBV2 and TRBJ2-7, with unresolved D. The CDR3 loop spans 14 amino acids. Germline CDR1 reads SNHLY; CDR2 reads FYNNEI. V was cut by 2 bases and J by 1 base, with 9 bases left in between. CDR3 amino acids: CASSEKGFSYEQYF. CDR3 in DNA: TGTGCCAGCAGTGAAAAAGGGTTTTCCTACGAGCAGTACTTC.

This clonotype was recorded at least ten times. This chain joins TRBV14 and TRBJ2-5; 9 bases are a match to TRBD2. Germline CDR1 SGHDN, CDR2 FVKESK. Unmatched junction bases numbered 16, after V lost 1 base and J lost 4 bases. This CDR3 is 19 amino acids long. CDR3 loop: CASSQALGLASGPRETQYF. The CDR3 DNA reads TGTGCCAGCAGCCAAGCCCTCGGACTAGCGTCGGGACCAAGAGAGACCCAGTACTTC.

This clonotype showed up many times. This CDR3 is CASSLGLAENEQFF. The CDR3 nucleotides read TGTGCCAGCAGCTTAGGACTAGCGGAGAATGAGCAGTTCTTC. The J gene is TRBJ2-1, the V gene TRBV7-2, with 9 bases aligning to TRBD2. Germline values: CDR1 SGHTA, CDR2 FQGNSA. CDR3 size: 14 residues. The V gene end was trimmed by 1 base and the J gene end by 7 bases; junction bases not matched to a gene: 2.

This clonotype came up many times. The chain has TRBV6-5 and TRBJ2-7, with D possibly matching TRBD2 (6 bases). Germline CDR1 MNHEY, CDR2 SVGAGI. V was pared by 7 bases and J by 7 bases, with 20 bases between. This CDR3 region has 14 residues. CDR3 sequence: CASMLSGTGGEQYF. The CDR3 DNA reads TGTGCCAGCATGTTATCCGGGACCGGGGGAGAGCAGTACTTC.

The table lists this clonotype with many counts. The chain combines TRBV7-2 with TRBJ1-6; D may be TRBD1 (6 bases). This CDR3 is built from 15 residues. Germline V CDR1 and CDR2: SGHTA, FQGNSA. Trimming took 1 base from V and 7 from J, leaving 11 bases between them. CDR3 bases: TGTGCCAGCAGCTTAGGGGCAGACAGGAATTCACCCCTCCACTTT. Translated: CASSLGADRNSPLHF.

The genes are TRBV7-2 and TRBJ1-5, with D tentatively TRBD1 (5 bases). CDR1 SGHTA and CDR2 FQGNSA come from the germline V gene. CDR3 length equals 15 residues. V lost 3 bases and J lost 6, with 15 bases in between. The CDR3 protein is CASSLGSGLGQPQHF. CDR3 nucleotides: TGTGCCAGCAGCTTGGGCTCAGGGTTGGGTCAGCCCCAGCATTTT.

In DNA form, the CDR3 reads TGTGCCAGCAGCTTAGCCAGGGCCAACTATGGCTACACCTTC. This gives the protein CASSLARANYGYTF. V is TRBV11-2 and J is TRBJ1-2, with TRBD1 as a possible D gene (5 bases). The CDR3 covers 14 residues. Germline V gene data show CDR1 as SGHAT and CDR2 as FQNNGV. V gave up 1 base and J gave up 2 bases, with 8 bases separating them.

As for this clonotype: A much larger clone is a single base away; this may be a read error. The genes are TRBV24-1 and TRBJ2-2; no clear D gene. The germline gives CDR1 KGHDR, CDR2 SFDVKD. The length of the CDR3 is 17 residues. Trimming removed 2 bases at V and 2 bases at J, with 14 bases between. The CDR3 loop is CATSDSQWARNTGELFF. The CDR3 DNA sequence: TGTGCCACCAGTGATTCTCAATGGGCCAGAAACACCGGGGAGCTGTTTTTT.

This clonotype was seen ten or more times. The chain employs TRBV7-2 and TRBJ2-7; 7 bases align to TRBD1. The ends lost 2 bases at V and 2 bases at J; junction bases unmatched: 3. This CDR3 contains 14 residues. Germline loops: CDR1 SGHTA, CDR2 FQGNSA. CDR3 coding DNA: TGTGCCAGCAGCTTAACAGGGGCCCCCTACGAGCAGTACTTC. This codes for CASSLTGAPYEQYF.

This clonotype was counted ten times or more. The rearrangement links TRBV19 to TRBJ2-6, with D possibly being TRBD1 or TRBD2 (5 bases each). Trimming shortened V by 3 bases and J by 4 bases, and 10 bases separated the two germline ends. The CDR3 contains 15 residues. Germline lookup yields CDR1 LNHDA and CDR2 SQIVND (reference sequence). CDR3 nucleotides: TGTGCCAGTAGTATCGGGACGGGCGGGGCCAACGTCCTGACTTTC. Amino acids: CASSIGTGGANVLTF.

This clonotype has at least ten counts. The chain uses TRBV5-5 and TRBJ2-1; possible D gene TRBD2, 6 bases. The CDR3 loop spans 15 amino acids. Deletions cut 1 base from V and 4 bases from J, with 12 bases between. Germline CDR1 reads SGHKS; CDR2 reads YYEKEE (reference sequence). The CDR3 coding sequence is TGTGCCAGCAGCTTGTTGGCGGGGAATTACAATGAGCAGTTCTTC. This gives the protein CASSLLAGNYNEQFF.

This clonotype has ten or more counts. V and J are TRBV12-3 or TRBV12-4 and TRBJ1-5, with a possible D match to TRBD1 (6 bases). The CDR3 has 16 amino acids. V was clipped by 3 bases and J by 4 bases, with 16 bases between them. The CDR3, as DNA: TGTGCCAGCAGTTTGATCAGGGGAAACGGGAATCAGCCCCAGCATTTT. This sequence encodes CASSLIRGNGNQPQHF.

The CDR3 bases are TGCAGTGCTAGAGATGACAAGGGGTTGGTAGCTTTCTTT. Translated, it gives CSARDDKGLVAFF. The genes are TRBV20-1 and TRBJ1-1; tentatively, D is TRBD1 (5 bases). With 0 bases removed from V and 10 bases from J, the gap between germline ends came to 15 bases. Per germline, CDR1 DFQATT and CDR2 SNEGSKA (reference sequence). The CDR3 is 13 amino acids.

In this sample, this clonotype turned up a few times. This chain's CDR3 is CSARGGGEQFF. CDR3 nucleotide sequence: TGCAGTGCTAGAGGGGGGGGCGAGCAGTTCTTC. V usage is TRBV20-1 and J usage is TRBJ2-1, with D possibly being TRBD2 (7 bases). Germline CDR1 reads DFQATT; CDR2 reads SNEGSKA (reference sequence). V lost 1 base and J 10 bases, leaving 8 bases between the germline ends. The CDR3 consists of 11 residues.

The chain combines TRBV5-6 with TRBJ2-5; the D is unclear. With 3 bases removed from V and 1 base from J, the gap between germline ends came to 16 bases. This CDR3 region has 16 residues. The germline CDR1 and CDR2 sequences are SGHDT and YYEEEE. The CDR3 protein is CASSSPGEATQETQYF. The CDR3 bases are TGTGCCAGCAGCTCCCCAGGTGAAGCTACCCAAGAGACCCAGTACTTC.